The 5 T cell receptor beta chains listed next were all sequenced from one sample in a study of CD8+ T cells in alopecia areata. Reverse transcription of extracted RNA yielded cDNA, which provided the sequencing template. The table came from immunoSEQ multiplex PCR; TCRdb's copy has only in-frame clones and leaves some out. In the table there are about 97,000 clones, about two fifths of which are singletons. Material for sequencing was CD4+ T cells sorted from blood. The receptor source for this set is a human donor with alopecia areata.

The genes are TRBV29-1 and TRBJ2-7; D not certain. The germline CDR1 and CDR2 sequences are SQVTM and ANQGSEA. This CDR3 comprises 11 residues. V was pared by 4 bases and J by 3 bases, with 7 bases between. The CDR3 is CSVGTYYEQYF. The DNA for the CDR3 is TGCAGCGTTGGCACGTACTACGAGCAGTACTTC.

The chain employs TRBV7-9 and TRBJ2-3; 10 bases align to TRBD2. V shed 2 bases, J shed 6 bases, and the junction held 8 bases outside the gene matches. The germline V gene encodes CDR1 SEHNR and CDR2 FQNEAQ (reference sequence). CDR3 size: 16 residues. CDR3 sequence reads: CASSLSASGSFDTQYF. The CDR3, as DNA: TGTGCCAGCAGCTTAAGTGCTAGCGGGAGTTTTGATACGCAGTATTTT. The full variable domain, rest sourced from reference TRBV7-9 and TRBJ2-3, is DTGVSQNPRHKITKRGQNVTFRCDPISEHNRLYWYRQTLGQGPEFLTYFQNEAQLEKSRLLSDRFSAERPKGSFSTLEIQRTEQGDSAMYLCASSLSASGSFDTQYFGPGTRLTVL.

This clone has just one count. This rearrangement joins TRBV4-1 to TRBJ2-5; D gene uncertain. This CDR3 spans 15 amino acids. Germline CDR1 and CDR2: MGHRA and YSYEKL. Deletions cut 0 bases from V and 2 bases from J, with 10 bases between. The CDR3 DNA is TGCGCCAGCAGCCAAGATCTGGACCAGCAAGAGACCCAGTACTTC. Its protein product is CASSQDLDQQETQYF.

Worth noting for this clone: This sample includes further DNA sequences coding for the same CDR3. The chain couples TRBV29-1 to TRBJ2-5; 8 nucleotides line up with TRBD1. The CDR3 length is 12 residues. Unmatched junction bases numbered 10, after V lost 8 bases and J lost 8 bases. Looked up from germline, CDR1 is SQVTM and CDR2 is ANQGSEA. The CDR3 DNA is TGCAGCTTCCGGACAGGGCGAGAAACCCAGTACTTC. Translated, it gives CSFRTGRETQYF.

The V and J genes are TRBV7-9 and TRBJ2-7; weak D call: TRBD1 (6 bases). The CDR3 loop spans 14 amino acids. V shed 3 bases and J shed 5 bases, with 14 bases lying between them. Germline V gene sequence: CDR1 SEHNR, CDR2 FQNEAQ (reference sequence). The chain's CDR3 is CASSFTGRWDEQYF. CDR3 nucleotide sequence: TGTGCCAGCAGCTTCACAGGGCGTTGGGACGAGCAGTACTTC.